A selection of T cell receptor beta chains follows, all from one sample in a study of T cells in Graves' hyperthyroidism and ophthalmopathy. One entry per CDR3 protein, called by TCRdb with MiXCR from the multiplex PCR reads. This sample has around 300,000 distinct CDR3 sequences; about 15% occur once, and the top ten carry more than 30%. Input material: blood. Every receptor here comes from a woman between 50 and 59 years old with Graves' hyperthyroidism that later progressed to Graves' ophthalmopathy. CDR3s include the opening cysteine and the closing phenylalanine or tryptophan. A D gene is named only where the DNA matches it firmly. Expanded clones get a size class; other rows say once, few or many, or leave the size out.

D: TRBD2
V: TRBV3-1
J: TRBJ2-1
size: many
CDR3: CASSQSPSGRAVNEQFF
DNA: TGTGCCAGCAGCCAATCCCCTAGCGGGAGGGCCGTAAATGAGCAGTTCTTC

D: TRBD2
V: TRBV12-3/TRBV12-4
J: TRBJ2-5
size: .
CDR3: CASSLGLAGWETQYF
DNA: TGTGCCAGCAGTTTAGGACTAGCGGGATGGGAGACCCAGTACTTC

D: .
V: TRBV7-2
J: TRBJ2-7
size: many
CDR3: CASTPVAVGYYEQYF
DNA: TGTGCCAGCACCCCGGTAGCGGTGGGGTACTACGAGCAGTACTTC

D: .
V: TRBV5-1
J: TRBJ2-4
size: many
CDR3: CASRSDLIGIQYF
DNA: TGCGCCAGCAGGTCTGACCTGATCGGGATTCAGTACTTC

D: .
V: TRBV18
J: TRBJ1-1
size: many
CDR3: CASSTIDDGNTEAFF
DNA: TGTGCCAGCTCAACTATCGACGACGGGAACACTGAAGCTTTCTTT

D: .
V: TRBV27
J: TRBJ2-1
size: many
CDR3: CASSPWATGMVNEQFF
DNA: TGTGCCAGCAGCCCTTGGGCAACAGGGATGGTCAATGAGCAGTTCTTC

D: .
V: TRBV28
J: TRBJ2-7
size: many
CDR3: CASRLGNSYEQYF
DNA: TGTGCCAGCAGACTCGGAAATTCCTACGAGCAGTACTTC

D: .
V: TRBV27
J: TRBJ2-1
size: many
CDR3: CASSPDSNEQFF
DNA: TGTGCCAGCAGTCCGGACAGCAATGAGCAGTTCTTC

D: TRBD1
V: TRBV18
J: TRBJ1-1
size: many
CDR3: CASSWAPGQEAFF
DNA: TGTGCCAGCTCATGGGCACCGGGACAGGAAGCTTTCTTT

D: TRBD2
V: TRBV5-1
J: TRBJ2-2
size: many
CDR3: CASSLVGLAGVGMDGELFF
DNA: TGCGCCAGCAGCTTGGTTGGACTAGCGGGAGTTGGAATGGACGGGGAGCTGTTTTTT

D: TRBD1
V: TRBV4-2
J: TRBJ1-2
size: few
CDR3: CASSQDGIQGARYGYTF
DNA: TGTGCCAGCAGCCAAGATGGGATACAGGGGGCGCGCTATGGCTACACCTTC

D: TRBD2
V: TRBV28
J: TRBJ2-1
size: many
CDR3: CASSWGAAGAYYNEQFF
DNA: TGTGCCAGCAGCTGGGGAGCAGCGGGAGCGTACTACAATGAGCAGTTCTTC

D: TRBD1
V: TRBV19
J: TRBJ1-5
size: .
CDR3: CASSFPGQGKHF
DNA: TGTGCCAGTAGTTTTCCGGGACAGGGAAAACATTTT

D: .
V: TRBV2
J: TRBJ2-1
size: many
CDR3: CASRAARGENEQFF
DNA: TGTGCCAGCAGGGCAGCGAGAGGCGAGAATGAGCAGTTCTTC

D: TRBD2
V: TRBV3-1
J: TRBJ2-2
size: few
CDR3: CASSLSGLAGGLRAGELFF
DNA: TGTGCCAGCAGTCTCTCGGGACTAGCGGGAGGACTCAGGGCCGGGGAGCTGTTTTTT

D: TRBD1
V: TRBV28
J: TRBJ1-4
size: .
CDR3: CASRAHTGTAEKLFF
DNA: TGTGCCAGCCGGGCACATACCGGGACAGCTGAAAAACTGTTTTTT

D: TRBD2
V: TRBV6-1
J: TRBJ2-5
size: .
CDR3: CASMRWTSGQETQYF
DNA: TGTGCCAGCATGAGGTGGACTAGCGGACAAGAGACCCAGTACTTC

D: .
V: TRBV28
J: TRBJ2-7
size: few
CDR3: CASSHAYEQYF
DNA: TGTGCCAGCAGTCACGCTTACGAGCAGTACTTC

D: .
V: TRBV20-1
J: TRBJ1-1
size: many
CDR3: CSASDRLRAFF
DNA: TGCAGTGCTAGCGACAGGTTGAGGGCTTTCTTT

D: .
V: TRBV5-1
J: TRBJ2-5
size: many
CDR3: CASSLDPGRSGTQYF
DNA: TGCGCCAGCAGCTTGGACCCAGGCCGATCGGGGACCCAGTACTTC

D: .
V: TRBV19
J: TRBJ2-7
size: .
CDR3: CASSPSHRTTYEQYF
DNA: TGTGCCAGTAGTCCGTCGCACAGGACTACCTACGAGCAGTACTTC

D: TRBD1
V: TRBV28
J: TRBJ1-1
size: .
CDR3: CASSLAGRGLWDTEAFF
DNA: TGTGCCAGCAGTTTGGCGGGCAGGGGGCTTTGGGACACTGAAGCTTTCTTT

D: .
V: TRBV2
J: TRBJ2-3
size: many
CDR3: CASTEGGFQVTDTQYF
DNA: TGTGCCAGCACCGAGGGAGGATTTCAGGTTACAGATACGCAGTATTTT

D: .
V: TRBV28
J: TRBJ1-1
size: many
CDR3: CASSLQGLEAFF
DNA: TGTGCCAGCAGCCTACAGGGTCTGGAAGCTTTCTTT

D: TRBD1
V: TRBV7-3
J: TRBJ2-5
size: many
CDR3: CASSFGQGETQYF
DNA: TGTGCCAGCAGCTTCGGACAGGGAGAGACCCAGTACTTC

D: TRBD1
V: TRBV5-4
J: TRBJ2-7
size: .
CDR3: CASSFQDRGNNEQYF
DNA: TGTGCCAGCAGCTTCCAGGACAGGGGTAACAATGAGCAGTACTTC

D: .
V: TRBV6-1
J: TRBJ2-2
size: many
CDR3: CASAPRSGLNTGELFF
DNA: TGTGCCAGCGCCCCTCGGAGTGGGCTGAACACCGGGGAGCTGTTTTTT

D: .
V: TRBV2
J: TRBJ2-7
size: many
CDR3: CASSESSHGGYEQYF
DNA: TGTGCCAGCAGTGAGTCGTCTCACGGGGGCTACGAGCAGTACTTC

D: .
V: TRBV6-1
J: TRBJ1-2
size: many
CDR3: CASSEVIWPVIGYTF
DNA: TGTGCCAGCAGTGAAGTAATATGGCCGGTTATAGGCTACACCTTC

D: .
V: TRBV5-8
J: TRBJ2-5
size: .
CDR3: CASSFLATETQYF
DNA: TGTGCCAGCAGCTTTCTAGCGACTGAGACCCAGTACTTC

D: .
V: TRBV7-6
J: TRBJ2-7
size: .
CDR3: CASSPSAGLRGETYEQYF
DNA: TGTGCCAGCAGCCCCTCAGCGGGCCTCAGGGGCGAAACCTACGAGCAGTACTTC

D: TRBD2
V: TRBV9
J: TRBJ2-5
size: .
CDR3: CASSFGGLAGPETQYF
DNA: TGTGCCAGCAGCTTCGGGGGGCTAGCGGGACCAGAGACCCAGTACTTC

D: .
V: TRBV20-1
J: TRBJ2-7
size: many
CDR3: CSANAAGSYEQYF
DNA: TGCAGTGCTAACGCCGCGGGGTCCTACGAGCAGTACTTC

D: .
V: TRBV6-1
J: TRBJ2-5
size: many
CDR3: CASSPMSKETQYF
DNA: TGTGCCAGCAGCCCTATGAGCAAAGAGACCCAGTACTTC

D: .
V: TRBV12-3/TRBV12-4
J: TRBJ1-1
size: .
CDR3: CASSQNRAEAFF
DNA: TGTGCCAGCAGCCAGAACAGGGCTGAAGCTTTCTTT

D: .
V: TRBV29-1
J: TRBJ2-1
size: many
CDR3: CSVGGVSYNEQFF
DNA: TGCAGCGTTGGAGGGGTCTCCTACAATGAGCAGTTCTTC

D: TRBD2
V: TRBV29-1
J: TRBJ2-5
size: many
CDR3: CSVETSGKETQYF
DNA: TGCAGCGTGGAGACTAGCGGAAAAGAGACCCAGTACTTC

D: .
V: TRBV4-1
J: TRBJ2-7
size: .
CDR3: CASSHTRGGYEQYF
DNA: TGCGCCAGCAGCCATACTAGGGGGGGCTACGAGCAGTACTTC

D: TRBD1
V: TRBV27
J: TRBJ1-2
size: .
CDR3: CASSPTGVGYTF
DNA: TGTGCCAGCAGTCCGACAGGGGTAGGCTACACCTTC

D: .
V: TRBV18
J: TRBJ1-1
size: many
CDR3: CAGRGQRNTEAFF
DNA: TGTGCCGGACGCGGCCAGCGGAACACTGAAGCTTTCTTT

D: .
V: TRBV6-1
J: TRBJ2-3
size: many
CDR3: CASSRSGDRSGTQYF
DNA: TGTGCCAGCAGCAGATCTGGAGATCGGAGCGGTACGCAGTATTTT

D: .
V: TRBV20-1
J: TRBJ1-1
size: many
CDR3: CSARVAGRRNTEAFF
DNA: TGCAGTGCTAGAGTCGCGGGACGGAGGAACACTGAAGCTTTCTTT

D: TRBD2
V: TRBV6-2/TRBV6-3
J: TRBJ2-1
size: few
CDR3: CASSYSILLAGVPEQFF
DNA: TGTGCCAGCAGTTACTCGATCCTACTAGCGGGAGTTCCTGAGCAGTTCTTC

D: .
V: TRBV6-1
J: TRBJ1-5
size: .
CDR3: CASSGGLQDGSNQPQHF
DNA: TGTGCCAGCAGCGGAGGGTTACAGGACGGGAGCAATCAGCCCCAGCATTTT

D: .
V: TRBV6-1
J: TRBJ1-1
size: many
CDR3: CASSTTGDTEAFF
DNA: TGTGCCAGCAGTACGACAGGAGACACTGAAGCTTTCTTT

D: .
V: TRBV5-6
J: TRBJ2-1
size: many
CDR3: CASSSQSGAYNEQFF
DNA: TGTGCCAGCAGTTCTCAGAGCGGAGCCTACAATGAGCAGTTCTTC

D: .
V: TRBV19
J: TRBJ2-1
size: .
CDR3: CASSIDLLSSYNEQFF
DNA: TGTGCCAGTAGTATAGATCTCCTAAGCTCCTACAATGAGCAGTTCTTC

D: .
V: TRBV7-3
J: TRBJ2-2
size: many
CDR3: CASGPGAHTGELFF
DNA: TGTGCCTCCGGTCCGGGGGCTCACACCGGGGAGCTGTTTTTT